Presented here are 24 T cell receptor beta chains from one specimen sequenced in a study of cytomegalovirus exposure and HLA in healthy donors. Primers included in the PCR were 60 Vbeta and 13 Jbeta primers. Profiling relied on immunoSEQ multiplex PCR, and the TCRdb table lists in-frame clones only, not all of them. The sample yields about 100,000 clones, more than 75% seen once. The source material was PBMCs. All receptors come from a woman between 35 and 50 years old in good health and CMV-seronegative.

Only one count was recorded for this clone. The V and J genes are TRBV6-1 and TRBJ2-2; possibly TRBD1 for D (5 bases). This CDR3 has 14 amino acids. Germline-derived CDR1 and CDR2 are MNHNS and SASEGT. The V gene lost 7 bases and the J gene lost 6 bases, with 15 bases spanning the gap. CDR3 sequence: CASNPIQGAGELFF. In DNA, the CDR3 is TGTGCCAGCAATCCTATCCAAGGGGCCGGGGAGCTGTTTTTT.

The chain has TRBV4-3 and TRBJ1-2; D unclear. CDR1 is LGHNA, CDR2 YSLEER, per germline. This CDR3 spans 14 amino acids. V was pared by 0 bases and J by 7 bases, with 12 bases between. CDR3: CASSQESGGAGYTF. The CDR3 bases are TGCGCCAGCAGCCAAGAAAGTGGCGGCGCTGGCTACACCTTC.

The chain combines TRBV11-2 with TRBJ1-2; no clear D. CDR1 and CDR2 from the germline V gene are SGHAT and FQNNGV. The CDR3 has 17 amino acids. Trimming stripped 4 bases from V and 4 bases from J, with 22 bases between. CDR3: CASSSFTIQRTTYGYTF. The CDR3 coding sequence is TGTGCCAGCAGCTCCTTTACTATCCAGCGAACTACCTATGGCTACACCTTC.

The CDR3 loop reads CAISEMGEGQFF. DNA for the CDR3: TGTGCCATCAGTGAGATGGGAGAAGGGCAGTTCTTC. The chain couples TRBV10-3 to TRBJ2-1; a weak D match, TRBD2 (5 bases). This CDR3 has 12 residues. Germline assignment: CDR1 ENHRY and CDR2 SYGVKD. The germline V and J ends were trimmed by 2 bases and 12 bases, with 11 bases remaining between them.

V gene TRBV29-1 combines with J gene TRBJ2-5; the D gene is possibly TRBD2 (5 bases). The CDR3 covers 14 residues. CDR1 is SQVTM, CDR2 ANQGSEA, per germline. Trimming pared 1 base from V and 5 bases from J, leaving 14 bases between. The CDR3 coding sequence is TGCAGCGTTGAAGGGGGAGTCATGCGGGAGACCCAGTACTTC. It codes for CSVEGGVMRETQYF.

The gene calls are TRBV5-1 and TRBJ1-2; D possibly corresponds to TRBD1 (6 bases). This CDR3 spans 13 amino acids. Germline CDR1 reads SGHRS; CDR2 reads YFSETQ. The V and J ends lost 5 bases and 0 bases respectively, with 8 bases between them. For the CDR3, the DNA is TGCGCCAGCAGACAGGGCCCTAACTATGGCTACACCTTC. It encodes CASRQGPNYGYTF.

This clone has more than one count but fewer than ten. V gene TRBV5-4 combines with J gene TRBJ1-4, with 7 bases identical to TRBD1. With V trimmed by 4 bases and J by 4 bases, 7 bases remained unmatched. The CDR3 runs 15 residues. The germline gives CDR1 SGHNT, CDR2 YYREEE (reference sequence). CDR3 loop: CASSRGTAFNEKLFF. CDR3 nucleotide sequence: TGTGCCAGCAGCCGTGGGACAGCCTTTAATGAAAAACTGTTTTTT.

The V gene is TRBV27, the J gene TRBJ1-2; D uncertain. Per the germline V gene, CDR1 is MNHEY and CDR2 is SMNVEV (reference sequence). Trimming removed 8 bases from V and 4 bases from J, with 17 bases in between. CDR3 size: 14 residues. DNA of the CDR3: TGTGCCAGCGCCAGAGGGCCAGGAAGCTATGGCTACACCTTC. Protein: CASARGPGSYGYTF.

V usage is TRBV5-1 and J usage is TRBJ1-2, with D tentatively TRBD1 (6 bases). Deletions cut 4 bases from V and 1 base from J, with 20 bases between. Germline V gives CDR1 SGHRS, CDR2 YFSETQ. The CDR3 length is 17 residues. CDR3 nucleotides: TGCGCCAGCAGCCCTGGGACATACGTGTCCCATAACTATGGCTACACCTTC. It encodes CASSPGTYVSHNYGYTF.

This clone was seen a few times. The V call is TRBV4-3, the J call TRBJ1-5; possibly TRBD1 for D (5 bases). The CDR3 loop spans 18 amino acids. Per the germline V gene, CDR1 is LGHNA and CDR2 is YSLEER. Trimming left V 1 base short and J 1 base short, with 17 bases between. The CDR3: CASSQAPGGSGSNQPQHF. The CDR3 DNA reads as TGCGCCAGCAGCCAAGCCCCCGGGGGGAGTGGGAGCAATCAGCCCCAGCATTTT.

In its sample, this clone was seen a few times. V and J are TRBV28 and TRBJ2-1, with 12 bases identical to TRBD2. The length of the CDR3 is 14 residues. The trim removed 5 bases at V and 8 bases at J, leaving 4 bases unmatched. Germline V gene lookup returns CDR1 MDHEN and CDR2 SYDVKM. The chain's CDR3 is CASSRLAGVYEQFF. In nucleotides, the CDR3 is TGTGCCAGCAGTCGACTAGCGGGAGTATATGAGCAGTTCTTC.

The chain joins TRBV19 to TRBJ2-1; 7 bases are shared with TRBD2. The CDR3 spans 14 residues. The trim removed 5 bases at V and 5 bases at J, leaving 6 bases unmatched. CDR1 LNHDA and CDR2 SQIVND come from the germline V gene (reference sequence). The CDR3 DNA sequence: TGTGCCAGTAGTTTCACCGGGACTAACAATGAGCAGTTCTTC. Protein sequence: CASSFTGTNNEQFF.

CDR3 in amino acids: CASGDRATEAFF. The DNA of the CDR3 is TGTGCCAGCGGTGATAGAGCCACTGAAGCTTTCTTT. V and J are TRBV27 and TRBJ1-1; D not certain. From germline, CDR1 is MNHEY and CDR2 SMNVEV (reference sequence). This CDR3 contains 12 residues. The germline V and J ends were trimmed by 8 bases and 4 bases, with 11 bases remaining between them.

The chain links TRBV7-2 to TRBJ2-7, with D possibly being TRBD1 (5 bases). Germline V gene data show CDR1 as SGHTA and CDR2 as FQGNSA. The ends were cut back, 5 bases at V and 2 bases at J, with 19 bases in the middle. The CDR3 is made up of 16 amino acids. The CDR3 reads CASSPVGAFNAYEQYF. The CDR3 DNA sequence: TGTGCCAGCAGCCCAGTTGGGGCCTTCAATGCCTACGAGCAGTACTTC.

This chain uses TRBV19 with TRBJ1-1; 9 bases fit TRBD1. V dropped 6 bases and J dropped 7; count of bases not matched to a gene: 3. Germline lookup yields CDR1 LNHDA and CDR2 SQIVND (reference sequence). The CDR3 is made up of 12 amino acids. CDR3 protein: CASSGTGIEAFF. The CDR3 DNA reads TGTGCCAGTAGCGGGACAGGGATTGAAGCTTTCTTT.

Here the CDR3 reads CASSLGTSGDYNEQFF. The CDR3 nucleotides read TGTGCCAGCAGCTTGGGGACTAGCGGGGACTACAATGAGCAGTTCTTC. This chain connects TRBV7-2 to TRBJ2-1, with 13 bases aligning to TRBD2. Looked up from germline, CDR1 is SGHTA and CDR2 is FQGNSA. V gave up 3 bases and J gave up 3 bases; unmatched junction bases: 2. CDR3 length equals 16 residues.

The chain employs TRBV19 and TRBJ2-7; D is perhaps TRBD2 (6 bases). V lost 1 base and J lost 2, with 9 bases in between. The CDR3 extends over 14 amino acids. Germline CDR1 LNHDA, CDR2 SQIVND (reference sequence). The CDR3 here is CASSIAGAPYEQYF. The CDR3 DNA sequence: TGTGCCAGTAGTATAGCGGGAGCTCCCTACGAGCAGTACTTC.

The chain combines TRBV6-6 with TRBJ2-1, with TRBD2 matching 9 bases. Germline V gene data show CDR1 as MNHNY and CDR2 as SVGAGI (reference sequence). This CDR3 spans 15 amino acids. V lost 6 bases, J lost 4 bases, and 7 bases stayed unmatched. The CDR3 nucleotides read TGTGCCAGCAGCTACCCTAGCGGGGCATACAATGAGCAGTTCTTC. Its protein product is CASSYPSGAYNEQFF.

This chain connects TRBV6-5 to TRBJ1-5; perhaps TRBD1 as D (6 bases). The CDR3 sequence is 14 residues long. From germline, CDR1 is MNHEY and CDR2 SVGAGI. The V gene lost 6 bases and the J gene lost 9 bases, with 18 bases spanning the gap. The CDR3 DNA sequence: TGTGCCAGCAGCCTGGTACAGGGTTGGGGGCCCCAGCATTTT. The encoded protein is CASSLVQGWGPQHF.

In nucleotides, the CDR3 is TGTGCCATCAGTGAGTTTGGCTTGGGAGATCGGGAAAAACTGTTTTTT. Protein sequence: CAISEFGLGDREKLFF. The chain uses TRBV10-3 and TRBJ1-4; D is unresolved. Per germline, CDR1 ENHRY and CDR2 SYGVKD. This CDR3 has 16 residues. The V gene lost 1 base and the J gene lost 8 bases, with 17 bases spanning the gap.

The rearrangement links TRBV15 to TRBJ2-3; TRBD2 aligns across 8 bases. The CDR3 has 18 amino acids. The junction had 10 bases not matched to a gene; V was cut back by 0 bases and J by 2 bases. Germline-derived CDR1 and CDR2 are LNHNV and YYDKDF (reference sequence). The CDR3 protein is CATSRDLGSGSYTDTQYF. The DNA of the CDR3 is TGTGCCACCAGCAGAGACTTGGGGAGCGGGAGTTACACAGATACGCAGTATTTT.

Here the CDR3 reads CASSLARTGVRGKRETQYF. Here the CDR3 DNA reads TGTGCCAGCAGCTTAGCTCGGACAGGGGTGAGGGGGAAGAGAGAGACCCAGTACTTC. The genes are TRBV11-2 and TRBJ2-5; 9 bases match TRBD1. J was trimmed by 4 bases and V by 1 base; bases with no gene match: 16. There are 19 residues in the CDR3. Germline V lookup: CDR1 SGHAT, CDR2 FQNNGV.

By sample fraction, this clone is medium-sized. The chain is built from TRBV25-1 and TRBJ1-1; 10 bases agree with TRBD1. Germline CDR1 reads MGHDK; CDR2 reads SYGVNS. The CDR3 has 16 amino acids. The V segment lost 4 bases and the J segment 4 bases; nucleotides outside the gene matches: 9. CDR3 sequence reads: CASSGPGTGVITEAFF. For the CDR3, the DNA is TGTGCCAGCAGTGGGCCCGGGACAGGGGTGATCACTGAAGCTTTCTTT.

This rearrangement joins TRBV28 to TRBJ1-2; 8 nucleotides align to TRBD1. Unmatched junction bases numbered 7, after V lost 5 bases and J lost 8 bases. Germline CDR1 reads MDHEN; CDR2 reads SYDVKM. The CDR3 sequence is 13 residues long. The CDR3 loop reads CASSPQGERGYTF. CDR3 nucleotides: TGTGCCAGCAGTCCACAGGGGGAGAGAGGCTACACCTTC.